Below, 10 T cell receptor beta chains from the same sample are listed, as sequenced in a study of blood T cell repertoires in COVID-19. Assay: immunoSEQ multiplex PCR; the TCRdb copy retains only in-frame clones and omits some. Of a few hundred thousand clones listed, around 84% were seen once; the top ten hold under 12%. The specimen sequenced was peripheral blood. The source of these receptors is an elderly woman with COVID-19, enrolled during active disease.

The table lists this clone with a count of one. The V gene is TRBV15, the J gene TRBJ2-3, with D possibly matching TRBD1 (5 bases). The ends were cut back, 5 bases at V and 1 base at J, with 19 bases in the middle. CDR1 and CDR2 from the germline V gene are LNHNV and YYDKDF (reference sequence). CDR3 size: 17 residues. CDR3 DNA: TGTGCCACCAGCTTCGGAAAGGGGCGGCCGGGCACAGATACGCAGTATTTT. This sequence encodes CATSFGKGRPGTDTQYF.

The J gene is TRBJ1-4, the V gene TRBV30; weak D call: TRBD1 (5 bases). The CDR3 is 15 residues long. Trimming removed 2 bases from V and 8 bases from J, with 18 bases in between. Germline V gene lookup returns CDR1 GTSNPN and CDR2 SVGIG (reference sequence). As DNA, the CDR3 is TGTGCCTGGAGTCGCCAGGCCGGGGGGGGAGAAAAACTGTTTTTT. It specifies CAWSRQAGGGEKLFF.

The rearrangement joins TRBV18 to TRBJ2-5; perhaps TRBD2 as D (6 bases). Trimming removed 1 base at V and 5 bases at J, with 11 bases between. CDR3 length equals 14 residues. Germline values: CDR1 KGHSH, CDR2 LQKENI. CDR3 nucleotide sequence: TGTGCCAGCTCACCACAGGAGGGTTTGGAGACCCAGTACTTC. Protein product: CASSPQEGLETQYF.

This chain connects TRBV4-3 to TRBJ1-3; D might be TRBD1 (6 bases). Germline assignment: CDR1 LGHNA and CDR2 YSLEER. The CDR3 length is 13 residues. Trimming took 3 bases from V and 11 from J, leaving 14 bases between them. The CDR3 spells CASSQEQGFPIYF. The CDR3 coding sequence is TGCGCCAGCAGCCAGGAGCAGGGGTTTCCCATATATTTT.

There are a few counts of this clone. The chain recombines TRBV9 with TRBJ2-1; 9 positions agree with TRBD2. CDR1 and CDR2 (germline): SGDLS, YYNGEE. CDR3 length: 15 amino acids. V gave up 1 base and J gave up 3 bases; unmatched junction bases: 2. CDR3 loop: CASSVIAGDYNEQFF. In DNA form, the CDR3 reads TGTGCCAGCAGCGTAATAGCGGGGGACTACAATGAGCAGTTCTTC.

V usage is TRBV4-1 and J usage is TRBJ2-4; 9 bases map to TRBD2. Germline values: CDR1 MGHRA, CDR2 YSYEKL. Trimming took 4 bases from V and 3 from J; bases not matched to a gene: 13. The CDR3 has 18 amino acids. CDR3 nucleotides: TGCGCCAGCAGCCGCGGGGGGGCGCGGGGGCAGGACAAAAACATTCAGTACTTC. It is translated as CASSRGGARGQDKNIQYF.

The gene calls are TRBV29-1 and TRBJ2-7, with no clear D. Trimming removed 1 base from V and 5 bases from J, with 9 bases in between. The CDR3 contains 12 residues. CDR1 and CDR2 (germline): SQVTM, ANQGSEA. The CDR3 coding sequence is TGCAGCGTTGAAGGAGGCGCGGACGAGCAGTACTTC. This encodes CSVEGGADEQYF.

This clone was detected only once. The J gene is TRBJ2-5, the V gene TRBV28, with a tentative D call TRBD2 (7 bases). V was clipped by 6 bases and J by 5 bases, with 13 bases between them. Germline CDR1 reads MDHEN; CDR2 reads SYDVKM. This CDR3 comprises 13 residues. CDR3 DNA sequence: TGTGCCAGCAGCGTAGGGGGGGTTGAGACCCAGTACTTC. The encoded protein is CASSVGGVETQYF.

The chain combines TRBV5-1 with TRBJ2-5; 11 nucleotides match TRBD1. Germline CDR1 is SGHRS and CDR2 is YFSETQ. The CDR3 covers 15 residues. The trim removed 3 bases at V and 4 bases at J, leaving 5 bases unmatched. CDR3 bases: TGCGCCAGCAGCTACTCGGGACAGGGGGGAGAGACCCAGTACTTC. It is translated as CASSYSGQGGETQYF.

This chain uses TRBV7-2 with TRBJ2-3; 7 bases are a match to TRBD2. Germline-derived CDR1 and CDR2 are SGHTA and FQGNSA. This CDR3 spans 16 amino acids. V shed 1 base, J shed 1 base, and the junction held 5 bases outside the gene matches. The CDR3 loop reads CASSLGLAGGTDTQYF. For the CDR3, the DNA is TGTGCCAGCAGCTTAGGACTGGCGGGGGGCACAGATACGCAGTATTTT. The full variable domain, in which reference TRBV7-2 and TRBJ2-3 provide the parts outside the CDR3, is GAGVSQSPSNKVTEKGKDVELRCDPISGHTALYWYRQSLGQGLEFLIYFQGNSAPDKSGLPSDRFSAERTGGSVSTLTIQRTQQEDSAVYLCASSLGLAGGTDTQYFGPGTRLTVL.